This T cell receptor beta chain was observed in a study of pediatric ulcerative colitis. In the study overall: Disease was pancolitis in seven or eight and left-sided in two, histology-confirmed.

Repertoires were generated with immunoSEQ multiplex PCR, while TCRdb's copy carries only in-frame clones and drops some. The sample consists of around 64,000 clones, around 80% of them appearing once. Study results and limitations: Acute severe colitis showed lower rectal diversity from clonal expansions.

In regard to this clone: Its antigen is unidentified.

J was trimmed by 3 bases and V by 4 bases; bases with no gene match: 6. There are 15 residues in the CDR3. Germline V CDR1 and CDR2: LGHNA, YNFKEQ. This sequence was found in a boy aged 5-17 years with moderate ulcerative colitis. Sequences were obtained from blood. The rearrangement uses TRBV4-2 and TRBJ1-1; the match to TRBD1 covers 9 bases. CDR3 amino acids: CASSLETGGDTEAFF. In nucleotides, the CDR3 is TGTGCCAGCAGCCTAGAGACAGGGGGGGACACTGAAGCTTTCTTT.